The clone carrying this TCR beta chain has a handful of counts. The data were taken from a study of blood T cells in healthy people across ages. This CDR3 region has 15 residues. CDR1 SGHTA and CDR2 FQGNSA come from the germline V gene. V lost 5 bases and J lost 10; bases outside the gene matches: 9. PCR was performed a second time for roughly 7 to 11 cycles using a sample-barcoded 5' primer and a J-beta primer mix. MiXCR was run by TCRdb on the 5' RACE reads, yielding one entry per CDR3 protein. The sample yields approximately 690,000 distinct CDR3 sequences, around three fifths seen once. The gene calls are TRBV7-2 and TRBJ1-6, with 9 bases matching TRBD1. The sample was blood. The TCR sequence derives from a man in his 60s in good health. CDR3 in amino acids: CASSIRTGEGSPLHF. The CDR3 bases are TGTGCCAGCAGCATCAGGACAGGGGAAGGATCACCCCTCCACTTT.